This TCR beta chain originates from a study of blood T cells in healthy people across ages (dated by TCRdb to about 2015). For the wider study: Template switching captured roughly one uniquely barcoded TCR beta cDNA molecule per two T cells in model experiments. The study analyzed two additional independent replicas of 1 million unique cDNA reads from the same blood draw for two donors, one aged 18 to 30 and one aged 80 or older. To avoid experimental bias, donors of different ages were spread randomly across the sequencing lanes. The donors were split into four age groups: young (average approximately 16 years), middle-aged (about 40), aged (62) and long-lived (82). To track age-related changes in TCR beta repertoire diversity, the study relied on deep sequencing normalized with unique cDNA molecular identifiers.

V trim: 5 bases; J trim: 2 bases; unmatched bases: 4. The CDR3 has 15 amino acids, counting the end cysteine and phenylalanine. Solely the CDR3 DNA is kept, with 45 bases framed from the first base. The germline V gene encodes CDR1 MNHEY and CDR2 SVGAGI. Of note for this clonotype: What antigen it recognizes has not been identified. No much larger clone exists at a distance of one base, and base qualities are not known.

What the study reported, not specific to this receptor: Estimates of total diversity based on one million sequenced T cells were regarded as lower bounds and as underestimates. There was a strong correlation between observed TCR beta diversity and the percentage of naive T cells measured by flow cytometry. Since profiling was done on bulk unsorted PBMCs, naive and antigen-experienced compartments could not be conclusively compared. Donor CMV infection status was unknown, potentially confounding age-related changes in expanded clonotypes. The long-lived group showed more naive CD4+ T cells, fewer expanded clones and increased TCR diversity than the aged group, suggesting age selection. As age increased, observed TCR beta diversity per million T cells dropped in a roughly linear way, and a significant reduction was already evident by age 40.

The receptor library was made with 5' RACE. Sequencer: Illumina HiSeq 2500. A second roughly 6 to 12 cycle PCR used a sample-barcoded 5' primer and a J-beta primer mix. A template-switch 5' adaptor carrying 12 random nucleotides introduced a unique molecular identifier onto each TCR beta cDNA molecule. Each sample yielded at least 3 million CDR3-containing paired-end reads. The Mint cDNA synthesis kit, primed by a TRBC-specific oligonucleotide, was used to synthesize first-strand cDNA from all RNA. Following uracil-DNA glycosylase treatment, all cDNA underwent a first 18-cycle PCR with the universal primers M1SS and BC2_uni_R. The original methods were these. For normalization, 1 million high-quality reads were randomly selected from each sample, with every read carrying a distinct molecular identifier. Reads sharing molecular identifiers were discarded rather than binned into consensus sequences. CDR3 identification, clonotype clustering and error correction used MiTCR with a Q25 quality threshold and the strictest error-elimination algorithm. A nonparametric unseen species model using Euler transformation provided a lower-bound estimate of total TCR beta diversity. Through fastp at Q25 and MiXCR, TCRdb rebuilt clones from the public reads, retaining in-frame beta chains. Rows with a matching CDR3 protein are joined into one entry that keeps the most common DNA and genes. TCRdb assigned the V and J calls; the authors' analysis was not used. Here the sample has 700,000 to 900,000 distinct CDR3 sequences; 50% to 65% occur a single time. The top ten hold approximately 41% of the sample.

The 40 or so donors, aged 6 to 90 years, were systemically healthy Caucasian individuals from Russia. Each donor gave ten milliliters of peripheral blood, collected into EDTA-treated Vacutainer tubes. Ficoll-Paque density-gradient centrifugation was used to isolate PBMCs, with at least 7 million obtained per sample. Trizol reagent was used to extract total RNA from PBMCs, with at least 6 micrograms per sample. The percentages of naive CD45RAhigh/CD27high T cells were determined by flow cytometry on a PBMC aliquot from every donor. The origin of this receptor is an elderly man in good health. Sequenced: blood. This chain joins TRBV6-5 to TRBJ2-1; 9 bases in the junction line up with TRBD2. The sequence in DNA is TGTGCCAGCAGTAGAGCGGGAGGAACCTACAATGAGCAGTTCTTC. Its protein is CASSRAGGTYNEQFF.